Only a few counts were recorded for the clone carrying this T cell receptor beta chain. The antigen remains undetermined. V was trimmed by 11 bases and J by 0 bases, leaving 11 bases between them. CDR3 length: 12 amino acids. Germline-derived CDR1 and CDR2 are MNHEY and SVGAGI. Every contributor of samples was a Caucasian grown-up residing in Nashville, Tennessee. CD4+ cells yielded CD45RA+ naive and CD45RA-negative memory subsets. The assay was immunoSEQ multiplex PCR, and TCRdb's table has in-frame clones only and misses some. This table has approximately 530,000 clones, 90% to 97% appearing once. This entry is derived from a study of shared clonotypes between healthy human individuals. Study background: Samples came from a couple of female and a few male donors aged 18 to 49. Study-wide points: With a handful of donors compared, approximately 5% of naive CD4 clonotypes were shared.

The TCR sequence derives from a woman younger than 45 in good health. Sequencing was performed on naive CD4+ T cells sorted from blood. The subset denotes: CD45RA+ positively selected. V gene TRBV6-5 combines with J gene TRBJ2-7; D not resolved. This CDR3 is CAASSVSYEQYF. In DNA form, the CDR3 reads TGTGCCGCTTCGTCGGTCTCCTACGAGCAGTACTTC.